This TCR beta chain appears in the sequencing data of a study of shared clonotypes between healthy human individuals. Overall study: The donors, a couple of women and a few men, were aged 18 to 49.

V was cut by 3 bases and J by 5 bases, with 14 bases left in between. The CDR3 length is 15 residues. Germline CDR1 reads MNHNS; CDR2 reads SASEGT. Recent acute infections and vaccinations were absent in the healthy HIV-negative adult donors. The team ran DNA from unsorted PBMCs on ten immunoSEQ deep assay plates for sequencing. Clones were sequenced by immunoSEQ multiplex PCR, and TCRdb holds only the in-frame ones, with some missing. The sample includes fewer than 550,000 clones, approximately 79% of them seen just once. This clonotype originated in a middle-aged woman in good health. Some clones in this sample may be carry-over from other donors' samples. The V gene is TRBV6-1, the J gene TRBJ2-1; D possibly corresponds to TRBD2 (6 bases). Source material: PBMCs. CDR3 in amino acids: CASSERWDSNNEQFF. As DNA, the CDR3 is TGTGCCAGCAGTGAGAGGTGGGACTCTAACAATGAGCAGTTCTTC.